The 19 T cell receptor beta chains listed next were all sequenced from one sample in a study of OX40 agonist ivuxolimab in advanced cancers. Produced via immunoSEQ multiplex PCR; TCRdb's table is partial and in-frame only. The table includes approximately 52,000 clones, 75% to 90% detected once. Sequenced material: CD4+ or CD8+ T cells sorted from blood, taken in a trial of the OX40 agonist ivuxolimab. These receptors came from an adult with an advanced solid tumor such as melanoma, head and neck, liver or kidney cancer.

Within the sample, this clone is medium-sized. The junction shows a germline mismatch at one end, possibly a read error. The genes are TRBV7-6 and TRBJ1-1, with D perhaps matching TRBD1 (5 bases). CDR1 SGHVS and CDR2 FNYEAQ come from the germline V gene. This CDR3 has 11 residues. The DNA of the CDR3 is TGTGCCCGCAGGGTGAACACTGAAGCTTTCTTT. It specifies CARRVNTEAFF.

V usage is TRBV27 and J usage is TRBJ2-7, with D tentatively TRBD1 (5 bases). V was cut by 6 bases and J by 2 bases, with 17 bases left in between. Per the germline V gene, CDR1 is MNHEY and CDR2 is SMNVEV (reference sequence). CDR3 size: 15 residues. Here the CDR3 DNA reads TGTGCCAGCAGCAGGGAACTCCCAAATACCTACGAGCAGTACTTC. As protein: CASSRELPNTYEQYF.

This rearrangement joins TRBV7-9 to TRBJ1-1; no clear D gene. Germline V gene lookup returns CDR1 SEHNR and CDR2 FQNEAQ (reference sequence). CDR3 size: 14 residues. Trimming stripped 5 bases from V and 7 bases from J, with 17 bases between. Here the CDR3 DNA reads TGTGCCAGCAGCCCAAAGGACGGAAGTATTGAAGCTTTCTTT. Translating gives CASSPKDGSIEAFF.

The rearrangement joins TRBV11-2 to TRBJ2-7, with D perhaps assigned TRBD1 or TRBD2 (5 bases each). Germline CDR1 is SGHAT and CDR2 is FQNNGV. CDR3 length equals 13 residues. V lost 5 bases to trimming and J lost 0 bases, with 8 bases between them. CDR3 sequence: CASSTGTSYEQYF. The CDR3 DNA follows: TGTGCCAGCAGCACCGGGACCTCCTACGAGCAGTACTTC.

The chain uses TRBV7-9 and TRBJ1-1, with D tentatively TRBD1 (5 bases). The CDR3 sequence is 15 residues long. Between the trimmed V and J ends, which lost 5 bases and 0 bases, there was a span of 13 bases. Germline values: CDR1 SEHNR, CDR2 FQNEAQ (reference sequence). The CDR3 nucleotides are TGTGCCAGCAGCCTACATCAGGGCTTGAACACTGAAGCTTTCTTT. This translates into CASSLHQGLNTEAFF.

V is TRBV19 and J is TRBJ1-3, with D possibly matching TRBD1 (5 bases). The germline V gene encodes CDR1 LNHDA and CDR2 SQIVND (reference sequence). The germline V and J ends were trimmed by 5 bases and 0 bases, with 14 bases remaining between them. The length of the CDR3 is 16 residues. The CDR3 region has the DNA TGTGCCAGTAGTCTAAACCCTGACAGCTCTGGAAACACCATATATTTT. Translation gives CASSLNPDSSGNTIYF.

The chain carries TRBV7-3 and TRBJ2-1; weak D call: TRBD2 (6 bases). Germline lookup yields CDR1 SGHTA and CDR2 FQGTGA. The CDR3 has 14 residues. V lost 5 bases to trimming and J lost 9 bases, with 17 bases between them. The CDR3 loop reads CASSILTRDFEQFF. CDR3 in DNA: TGTGCCAGCAGCATACTGACCCGGGACTTTGAGCAGTTCTTC.

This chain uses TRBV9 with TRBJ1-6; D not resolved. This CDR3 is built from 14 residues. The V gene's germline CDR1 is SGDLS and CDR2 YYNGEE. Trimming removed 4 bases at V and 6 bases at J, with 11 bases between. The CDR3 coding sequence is TGTGCCAGCAGCTCCGAAGGTCTTAATTCACCCCTCCACTTT. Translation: CASSSEGLNSPLHF.

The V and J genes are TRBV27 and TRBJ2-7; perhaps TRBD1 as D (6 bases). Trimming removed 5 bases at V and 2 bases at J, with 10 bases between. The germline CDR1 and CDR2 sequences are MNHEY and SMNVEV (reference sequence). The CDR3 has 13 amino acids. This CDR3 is CASSPGAPYEQYF. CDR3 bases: TGTGCCAGCAGTCCAGGGGCTCCCTACGAGCAGTACTTC.

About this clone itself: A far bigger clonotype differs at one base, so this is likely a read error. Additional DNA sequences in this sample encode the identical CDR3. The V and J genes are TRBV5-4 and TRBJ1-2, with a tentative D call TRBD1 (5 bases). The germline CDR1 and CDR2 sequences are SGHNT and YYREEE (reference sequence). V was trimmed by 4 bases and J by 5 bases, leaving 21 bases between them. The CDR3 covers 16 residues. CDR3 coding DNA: TGTGCCAGCAGCCAAGATAGGGGCCGGGCCCTGTATGGCTACACCTTC. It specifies CASSQDRGRALYGYTF.

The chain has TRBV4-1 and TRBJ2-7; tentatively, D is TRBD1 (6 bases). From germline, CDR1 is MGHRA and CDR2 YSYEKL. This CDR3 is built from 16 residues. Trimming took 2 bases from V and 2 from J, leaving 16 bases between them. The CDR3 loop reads CASSQKHPGQTYEQYF. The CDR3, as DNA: TGCGCCAGCAGCCAAAAACACCCGGGACAAACCTACGAGCAGTACTTC.

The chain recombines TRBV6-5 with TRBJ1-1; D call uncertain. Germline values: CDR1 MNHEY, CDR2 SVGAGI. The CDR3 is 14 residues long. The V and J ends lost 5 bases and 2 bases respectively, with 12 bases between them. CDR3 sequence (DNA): TGTGCCAGCAGTCCCCTTGTAATAAACACTGAAGCTTTCTTT. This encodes CASSPLVINTEAFF.

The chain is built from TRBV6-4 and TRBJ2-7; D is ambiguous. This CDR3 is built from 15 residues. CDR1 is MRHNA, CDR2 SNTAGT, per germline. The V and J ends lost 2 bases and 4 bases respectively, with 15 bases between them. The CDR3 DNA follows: TGTGCCAGCAGTGACCGCCCGGGCCCCTTGTACGAGCAGTACTTC. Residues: CASSDRPGPLYEQYF.

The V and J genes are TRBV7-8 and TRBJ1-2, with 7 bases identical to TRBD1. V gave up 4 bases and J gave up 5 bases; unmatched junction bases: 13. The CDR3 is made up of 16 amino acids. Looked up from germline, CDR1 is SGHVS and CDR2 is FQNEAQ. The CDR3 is CASSSSPGQRFYGYTF. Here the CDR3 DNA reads TGTGCCAGCAGCTCTTCACCGGGACAGAGATTTTATGGCTACACCTTC.

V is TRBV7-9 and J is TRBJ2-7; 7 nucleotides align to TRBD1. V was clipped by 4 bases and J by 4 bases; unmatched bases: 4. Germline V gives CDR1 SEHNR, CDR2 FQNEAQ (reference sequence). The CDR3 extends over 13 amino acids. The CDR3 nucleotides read TGTGCCAGCAGCTCCCCACAGGGGTACGAGCAGTACTTC. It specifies CASSSPQGYEQYF.

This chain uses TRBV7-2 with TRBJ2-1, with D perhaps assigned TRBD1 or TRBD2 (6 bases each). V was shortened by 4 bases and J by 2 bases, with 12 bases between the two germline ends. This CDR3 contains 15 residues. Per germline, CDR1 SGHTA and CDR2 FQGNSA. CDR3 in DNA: TGTGCCAGCAGCTCGACACGGGGGCCCTACAATGAGCAGTTCTTC. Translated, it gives CASSSTRGPYNEQFF.

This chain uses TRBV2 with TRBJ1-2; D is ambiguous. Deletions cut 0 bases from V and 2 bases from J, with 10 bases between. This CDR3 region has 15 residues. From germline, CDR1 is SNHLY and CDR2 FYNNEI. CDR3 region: CASSEALDLNYGYTF. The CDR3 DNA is TGTGCCAGCAGTGAAGCGCTGGACTTAAACTATGGCTACACCTTC.

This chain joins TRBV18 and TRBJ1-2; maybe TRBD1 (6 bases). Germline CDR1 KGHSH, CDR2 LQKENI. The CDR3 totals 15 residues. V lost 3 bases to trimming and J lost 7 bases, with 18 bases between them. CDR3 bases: TGTGCCAGCTCACCTGAAAGACAGGTCCTGCTTGGCTACACCTTC. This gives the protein CASSPERQVLLGYTF.

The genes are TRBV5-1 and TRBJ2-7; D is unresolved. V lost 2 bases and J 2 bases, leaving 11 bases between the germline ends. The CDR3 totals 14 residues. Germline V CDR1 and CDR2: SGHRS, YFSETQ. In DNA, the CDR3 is TGCGCCAGCAGCTTAGAGACAAAACCCTACGAGCAGTACTTC. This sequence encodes CASSLETKPYEQYF.